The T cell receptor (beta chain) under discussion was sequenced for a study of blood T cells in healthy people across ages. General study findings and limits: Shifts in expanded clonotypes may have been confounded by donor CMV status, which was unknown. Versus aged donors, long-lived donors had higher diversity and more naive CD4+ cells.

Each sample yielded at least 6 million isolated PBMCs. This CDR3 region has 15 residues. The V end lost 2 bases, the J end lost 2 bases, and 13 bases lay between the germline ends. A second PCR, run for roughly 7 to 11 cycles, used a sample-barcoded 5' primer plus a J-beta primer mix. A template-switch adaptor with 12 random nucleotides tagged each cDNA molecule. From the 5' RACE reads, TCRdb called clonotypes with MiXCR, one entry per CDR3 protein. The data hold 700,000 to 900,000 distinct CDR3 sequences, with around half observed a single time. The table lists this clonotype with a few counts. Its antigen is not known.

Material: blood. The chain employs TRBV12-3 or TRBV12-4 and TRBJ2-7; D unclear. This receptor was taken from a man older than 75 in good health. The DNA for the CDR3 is TGTGCCAGCAGTTTAACTTCATCTTACCCCTACGAGCAGTACTTC. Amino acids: CASSLTSSYPYEQYF.